This passage covers 26 T cell receptor beta chains from one sample sequenced in a study of CD8+ T cells in alopecia areata. RNA extraction and reverse transcription yielded cDNA as sequencing template. TCRdb keeps only in-frame clones here, not all; method: immunoSEQ multiplex PCR. The repertoire has some 120,000 clones, none seen only once; the ten largest take around 20%. The sample consisted of lesional skin. These receptor sequences come from a C3H/HeJ mouse with alopecia areata. For this strain, the MHC haplotype corresponds to H2-k.

In this sample, this clone turned up many times. Mouse gene names apply. Sequencing ends 4 residues short of the CDR3 end; the germline J gene provides the rest. The rearrangement uses TRBV1 and TRBJ2-2; D is uncertain. The CDR3 length is 14 residues. Trimming stripped 0 bases from V and 5 bases from J, with 7 bases between. Germline lookup yields CDR1 NSQYPW and CDR2 LRSPGD (reference sequence). CDR3 DNA, as far as it was read: TGCACCTGCAGTGCAGATTTACAGACCGGG. This translates into CTCSADLQTG. The whole CDR3 protein reads CTCSADLQTGQLYF.

Worth noting for this clone: The genes are named according to mouse. The read ends 4 residues shy of where the CDR3 ends; the end is completed using the germline J gene. This sequence joins TRBV19 and TRBJ1-4, with 7 bases matching TRBD1. Per the germline V gene, CDR1 is FNHDT and CDR2 is SITEND (reference sequence). V lost 0 bases and J lost 6; bases outside the gene matches: 5. The CDR3 consists of 15 residues. CDR3 sequence: CASSIGGGEDERLFF. The CDR3 bases that were read are TGTGCCAGCAGTATAGGAGGGGGCGAGGACGAA.

This clone was counted between two and nine times. Gene labels here are mouse ones. The CDR3 end is not reached by the read, which stops 4 residues before it; the germline J gene fills it in. The chain employs TRBV13-1 and TRBJ2-3; 8 nucleotides line up with TRBD1. The CDR3 has 14 amino acids. Germline values: CDR1 NSHNY, CDR2 SYGAGN. V gave up 3 bases and J gave up 0 bases; unmatched junction bases: 0. The part of the CDR3 DNA that was read is TGTGCCAGCAGTGGACAGGGGAGTGCAGAA. This encodes CASSGQGSAE. The CDR3 in its entirety is CASSGQGSAETLYF.

This clone appeared a few times. TCRdb gives a protein that differs at residue 13 from what the DNA encodes, so the protein here is translated from the DNA. Mouse names are used for the genes. The CDR3 is cut off 3 residues early in the read; its end comes from the germline J gene. This sequence joins TRBV1 and TRBJ1-3, with 10 bases matching TRBD1. CDR3 length equals 16 residues. V shed 2 bases and J 3 bases; nucleotides not matched to a gene: 4. The germline CDR1 and CDR2 sequences are NSQYPW and LRSPGD (reference sequence). CDR3 bases read: TGCACCTGCAGTGCAAGGGACAGGGGTTATGGAAATACG. It is translated as CTCSARDRGYGNT. The whole CDR3 region reads CTCSARDRGYGNTLYF.

Note on this clone: Mouse germline and gene names are used. Partial CDR3 DNA: TGTGCCAGCAGCCTGGGACTGGGAAGTCAAAAC. Translation gives CASSLGLGSQN. The whole CDR3 sequence reads CASSLGLGSQNTLYF. V usage is TRBV13-3 and J usage is TRBJ2-4, with 9 bases that match TRBD2. The sequenced fragment ends 4 residues before the CDR3 boundary, so the rest is inferred from the germline J gene. Germline assignment: CDR1 NNHDY and CDR2 SYVADS. Unmatched junction bases numbered 4, after V lost 5 bases and J lost 0 bases. CDR3 length: 15 residues.

Worth noting for this clone: The gene names here belong to mouse. The read ends 4 residues before the CDR3 terminus; that terminus is restored from the germline J gene. The rearrangement links TRBV19 to TRBJ2-1; 7 positions match TRBD2. Germline-derived CDR1 and CDR2 are FNHDT and SITEND (reference sequence). V trimming: 5 bases; J trimming: 0 bases; junction bases outside the gene matches: 5. The length of the CDR3 is 15 residues. CDR3: CASSPNWGNYAEQFF. The DNA read from the CDR3 is TGTGCCAGCAGCCCCAACTGGGGTAACTATGCT.

This clone was counted at least ten times. The TCRdb protein fails to match the DNA translation at residue 13; the protein reported here was translated from the DNA. The genes and germline here are from mouse. The missing CDR3 end, 3 residues past where the read stops, is filled in from the germline J gene. This chain joins TRBV13-3 and TRBJ1-3; possible D gene TRBD1, 6 bases. V lost 5 bases and J lost 0, with 15 bases in between. In germline, CDR1 is NNHDY, CDR2 SYVADS. The CDR3 sequence is 16 residues long. The CDR3 spells CASSPGTTNSGNTLYF. The DNA read from the CDR3 is TGTGCCAGCAGCCCGGGGACAACGAATTCTGGAAATACG.

Details on this clone: The genes are named according to mouse. The CDR3 end falls 4 residues outside the read, so it is completed with the germline J gene. J is TRBJ1-2 and V is TRBV13-3, with a tentative D call TRBD1 (5 bases). The CDR3 has 14 amino acids. Germline values: CDR1 NNHDY, CDR2 SYVADS. V lost 2 bases and J lost 1, with 9 bases in between. CDR3 bases read: TGTGCCAGCAGTGAGAGGGGTCTAAACTCC. Translating gives CASSERGLNS. The entire CDR3 is CASSERGLNSDYTF.

This clone was seen a few times. Any gene name here is a mouse gene name. The read ends 4 residues early relative to the CDR3; the germline J gene fills the gap. The chain links TRBV19 to TRBJ1-1; tentative D call: TRBD1 (6 bases). Germline values: CDR1 FNHDT, CDR2 SITEND (reference sequence). This CDR3 contains 15 residues. Trimming pared 0 bases from V and 1 base from J, leaving 10 bases between. The CDR3 sequence is CASSIEGRGNTEVFF. Incomplete CDR3 DNA: TGTGCCAGCAGTATAGAAGGCAGGGGAAACACA.

The table lists this clone with a few counts. These gene names are mouse names. The CDR3: CASSFSGTDQDTQYF. The sequenced CDR3 bases are TGTGCCAGCAGCTTCTCCGGGACAGACCAAGAC. V usage is TRBV13-1 and J usage is TRBJ2-5; 7 bases match TRBD1. The sequence runs out 4 residues before the end of the CDR3; the remainder is reconstructed from the germline J gene. The CDR3 is 15 residues long. Germline assignment: CDR1 NSHNY and CDR2 SYGAGN. V was clipped by 5 bases and J by 1 base; unmatched bases: 7.

This clone was seen only a few times. Genes and germline are mouse. The read ends 4 residues early relative to the CDR3; the germline J gene fills the gap. This chain connects TRBV1 to TRBJ1-1, with D possibly TRBD1 on 5 matching bases. The germline CDR1 and CDR2 sequences are NSQYPW and LRSPGD (reference sequence). CDR3 length equals 14 residues. Trimming took 1 base from V and 4 from J, leaving 10 bases between them. CDR3 DNA (partial): TGCACCTGCAGTGCAGGGACAAAATCCACA. Its translation is CTCSAGTKST. The full CDR3 reads CTCSAGTKSTEVFF.

With respect to this clone: Mouse names are used for the genes. The read halts 4 residues ahead of the CDR3 end, with the missing end drawn from the germline J gene. The rearrangement uses TRBV13-1 and TRBJ1-2; D remains unclear. The CDR3 consists of 15 residues. Germline V gene lookup returns CDR1 NSHNY and CDR2 SYGAGN. V lost 0 bases and J 0 bases, leaving 9 bases between the germline ends. CDR3 DNA (partial): TGTGCCAGCAGTGATGAGGTCAAAGCAAACTCC. This encodes CASSDEVKANS. The complete CDR3 reads CASSDEVKANSDYTF.

On this clone itself: Mouse germline and gene names are used. The read ends 4 residues before the CDR3 terminus; that terminus is restored from the germline J gene. V and J are TRBV13-3 and TRBJ2-7; the D gene is possibly TRBD1 (6 bases). Germline V CDR1 and CDR2: NNHDY, SYVADS. CDR3 length: 14 amino acids. Trimming stripped 0 bases from V and 3 bases from J, with 10 bases between. CDR3 bases read: TGTGCCAGCAGTGATGAGCGGGACAACTAT. It is translated as CASSDERDNY. The entire CDR3 is CASSDERDNYEQYF.

Turning to this clone: Gene labels here are mouse ones. The read ends 4 residues early relative to the CDR3; the germline J gene fills the gap. The chain uses TRBV17 and TRBJ1-1; a possible D gene is TRBD1 (6 bases). Germline values: CDR1 MNHDT, CDR2 YYDKIL. There are 11 residues in the CDR3. Partial CDR3 DNA: TGTGCTAGCAGTGACAGGAAA. Translated, it gives CASSDRK. In full, the CDR3 is CASSDRKEVFF.

This clone was seen ten or more times. Each gene name is a mouse one. The CDR3 DNA, read in part, is TGTGCCAGCAGACGGGACTGGGGGCCATAT. It specifies CASRRDWGPY. The whole CDR3 is CASRRDWGPYEQYF. The rearrangement links TRBV13-3 to TRBJ2-7; 11 positions match TRBD2. The CDR3 end lies 4 residues beyond the end of the read and is filled in from the germline J gene. The CDR3 spans 14 residues. Germline CDR1 reads NNHDY; CDR2 reads SYVADS.

About this clone itself: Gene names are the mouse ones. The read ends 4 residues before the CDR3 terminus; that terminus is restored from the germline J gene. In the same sample, other DNA sequences code for this CDR3. J is TRBJ2-7 and V is TRBV13-2, with 10 bases identical to TRBD2. CDR1 and CDR2 from the germline V gene are NNHNN and SYGAGS (reference sequence). The CDR3 extends over 15 amino acids. The CDR3 loop is CASGDLGLGVYEQYF. CDR3 DNA (partial): TGTGCCAGCGGTGATCTAGGACTGGGGGTTTAT.

This clone has a count of ten or more. Germline and genes: mouse. The read falls 4 residues short of the CDR3 end, and the missing part is taken from the germline J gene. The chain employs TRBV13-3 and TRBJ2-3; 11 bases map to TRBD2. The germline V gene has CDR1 NNHDY and CDR2 SYVADS. Trimming at V came to 5 bases and at J to 3 bases, leaving 5 bases not matched to a gene. The CDR3 totals 15 residues. CDR3: CASRTGGARAETLYF. Incomplete CDR3 DNA: TGTGCCAGCAGAACTGGGGGGGCGCGGGCAGAA.

This clone showed up just a few times. The gene symbols are mouse symbols. The sequenced fragment ends 4 residues before the CDR3 boundary, so the rest is inferred from the germline J gene. This chain connects TRBV13-3 to TRBJ2-7; TRBD2 matches at 10 bases. The germline V gene encodes CDR1 NNHDY and CDR2 SYVADS. V was pared by 2 bases and J by 2 bases, with 4 bases of the junction left unmatched. This CDR3 comprises 15 residues. This CDR3 reads CASSERLGGPYEQYF. The CDR3 bases that were read are TGTGCCAGCAGTGAGAGACTGGGGGGCCCCTAT.

Worth noting for this clone: The gene symbols are mouse symbols. From the germline J gene comes the end of the CDR3, since the read stops 4 residues before it. The J gene is TRBJ1-1, the V gene TRBV13-2, with 8 bases fitting TRBD1. The CDR3 loop spans 14 amino acids. CDR1 is NNHNN and CDR2 is SYGAGS in the germline V gene (reference sequence). J was trimmed by 3 bases and V by 5 bases; bases with no gene match: 6. CDR3 bases read: TGTGCCAGCGGGAGACAGGGGAAAGACACA. It specifies CASGRQGKDT. The entire CDR3 protein reads CASGRQGKDTEVFF.

As regards this clone: These gene names are mouse names. The CDR3 end falls 4 residues outside the read, so it is completed with the germline J gene. This chain uses TRBV13-3 with TRBJ2-5, with D maybe TRBD2 (7 bases). Trimming took off 2 bases at V and 3 bases at J, with 16 bases between the two ends. The CDR3 is 16 amino acids. Germline CDR1 is NNHDY and CDR2 is SYVADS. The CDR3: CASSERSGGRQDTQYF. Incomplete CDR3 DNA: TGTGCCAGCAGTGAGAGAAGTGGGGGGCGTCAAGAC.

Turning to this clone: Mouse names are used for the genes. The CDR3 end lies 4 residues beyond the end of the read and is filled in from the germline J gene. V usage is TRBV1 and J usage is TRBJ2-2, with D perhaps matching TRBD1 (6 bases). The germline gives CDR1 NSQYPW, CDR2 LRSPGD (reference sequence). The CDR3 consists of 16 residues. The V end lost 0 bases, the J end lost 2 bases, and 10 bases lay between the germline ends. CDR3 bases read: TGCACCTGCAGTGCAGATTGGCAGGGGAACACCGGG. It is translated as CTCSADWQGNTG. The full CDR3 protein is CTCSADWQGNTGQLYF. The full variable domain, rest sourced from reference TRBV1 and TRBJ2-2, is VTLLEQNPRWRLVPRGQAVNLRCILKNSQYPWMSWYQQDLQKQLQWLFTLRSPGDKEVKSLPGADYLATRVTDTELRLQVANMSQGRTLYCTCSADWQGNTGQLYFGEGSKLTVL.

As concerns this clone: Gene names are mouse gene names. The read comes to an end 4 residues before the CDR3 does, leaving the germline J gene to fill in the end. V usage is TRBV1 and J usage is TRBJ1-4, with 7 bases identical to TRBD1. CDR1 is NSQYPW and CDR2 is LRSPGD in the germline V gene (reference sequence). V dropped 4 bases and J dropped 4; count of bases not matched to a gene: 6. The CDR3 is 15 residues long. The part of the CDR3 DNA that was read is TGCACCTGCAGTGGACCGGGACAGAACAACGAA. It translates to CTCSGPGQNNE. Given in full, the CDR3 is CTCSGPGQNNERLFF.

As concerns this clone: The gene names given are mouse names. The CDR3: CASTWGSSAETLYF. The DNA read from the CDR3 is TGTGCCAGCACATGGGGGTCTAGTGCAGAA. This chain connects TRBV13-1 to TRBJ2-3; weak D call: TRBD2 (6 bases). The CDR3 goes on 4 residues after the read ends, and that part is filled in from the germline J gene. The germline V gene encodes CDR1 NSHNY and CDR2 SYGAGN. The CDR3 runs 14 residues. The V and J ends lost 6 bases and 0 bases respectively, with 11 bases between them.

For this clone: Gene names refer to mouse genes. The read halts 4 residues ahead of the CDR3 end, with the missing end drawn from the germline J gene. This chain joins TRBV12-1 and TRBJ2-7, with 11 bases aligning to TRBD1. Germline V lookup: CDR1 SGHSN, CDR2 HYEKVE. This CDR3 region has 14 residues. CDR3 in amino acids: CASLSGTGGYEQYF. The DNA read from the CDR3 is TGTGCCAGCCTTTCCGGGACAGGGGGTTAT.

This clone has just a few counts. Gene names and germline refer to mouse. The read stops 4 residues short of the end of the CDR3; the missing end is completed from the germline J gene. The rearrangement links TRBV1 to TRBJ2-3, with D tentatively TRBD1 (5 bases). The germline V gene has CDR1 NSQYPW and CDR2 LRSPGD (reference sequence). This CDR3 has 14 residues. V was shortened by 6 bases and J by 1 base, with 11 bases between the two germline ends. Partial CDR3 DNA: TGCACCTGCAGCGTCAGGGAGGGTGCAGAA. This gives the protein CTCSVREGAE. The whole CDR3 protein is CTCSVREGAETLYF.

This clone was counted only a few times. Mouse germline and gene names are used. Read data end 4 residues before the CDR3 end; the end is taken from the germline J gene. The chain employs TRBV13-1 and TRBJ2-5; D uncertain. This CDR3 spans 13 amino acids. Germline V gene sequence: CDR1 NSHNY, CDR2 SYGAGN. Incomplete CDR3 DNA: TGTGCCAGCAGTGATGCCAAAAAAGAC. Encoded protein: CASSDAKKD. From start to end, the CDR3 is CASSDAKKDTQYF.